The rows below give T cell receptor beta chains drawn from one sample of a study of beta chain features in type 1 diabetes. Only in-frame clones appear in the TCRdb table, and some are missing; sequencing was by immunoSEQ multiplex PCR. The data contain 200,000 to 300,000 clones, roughly 13% of them seen just once; the ten biggest clones take up around 0.026%. Material for sequencing was naive CD4+ T cells from blood. Receptor source: a middle-aged woman in good health. The CDR3 runs from the conserved cysteine through the conserved F or W. D genes are given only for firm matches. The size field is filled for only some rows; it gives once, few, many or a size class.

len	v_gene	d_gene	j_gene	abundance	CDR3aa	CDR3nt
17	TRBV29-1	.	TRBJ1-3	.	CSVEGGGAVGSGNTIYF	TGCAGCGTTGAAGGGGGAGGGGCAGTGGGCTCTGGAAACACCATATATTTT
12	TRBV9	.	TRBJ1-2	few	CASSVLGEGYTF	TGTGCCAGCAGCGTTCTAGGGGAAGGCTACACCTTC
12	TRBV19	.	TRBJ2-2	few	CASSITAGELFF	TGTGCCAGTAGTATAACTGCCGGGGAGCTGTTTTTT
11	TRBV2	.	TRBJ1-5	few	CASRARGPQHF	TGTGCCAGCAGGGCGCGGGGACCCCAGCATTTT
15	TRBV19	TRBD1	TRBJ1-2	.	CASSLYTGANYGYTF	TGTGCCAGTAGTCTATATACAGGGGCTAACTATGGCTACACCTTC
16	TRBV18	TRBD1	TRBJ2-2	.	CASSAQGLETGGELFF	TGTGCCAGCTCAGCACAGGGGCTTGAAACCGGCGGGGAGCTGTTTTTT
16	TRBV7-2	.	TRBJ2-7	few	CASSSRGGAGSYEQYF	TGTGCCAGCAGCTCAAGGGGGGGGGCCGGGTCCTACGAGCAGTACTTC
15	TRBV4-3	TRBD1	TRBJ1-5	many	CASSLKLGQGQPQHF	TGCGCCAGCAGCCTAAAGCTGGGACAGGGTCAGCCCCAGCATTTT
15	TRBV6-4	.	TRBJ1-5	few	CASSENAGFNQPQHF	TGTGCCAGCAGTGAGAATGCAGGGTTCAATCAGCCCCAGCATTTT
16	TRBV11-2	.	TRBJ2-7	few	CASSLAAGDGSYEQYF	TGTGCCAGCAGCTTAGCGGCAGGGGACGGGTCCTACGAGCAGTACTTC
12	TRBV29-1	.	TRBJ2-7	many	CSVAAGETVRYF	TGCAGCGTGGCCGCCGGGGAGACGGTCAGGTACTTC
15	TRBV5-4	TRBD2	TRBJ2-1	.	CASSLSLADYNEQFF	TGTGCCAGCAGCTTGAGCCTAGCGGACTACAATGAGCAGTTCTTC
13	TRBV6-5	TRBD1	TRBJ2-3	.	CASRQGGTDTQYF	TGTGCCAGCCGACAGGGGGGCACAGATACGCAGTATTTT
13	TRBV5-1	TRBD1	TRBJ2-5	few	CASGDRAGETQYF	TGCGCCAGCGGGGACAGGGCAGGAGAGACCCAGTACTTC
13	TRBV10-3	.	TRBJ2-2	few	CATKQENTGELFF	TGTGCCACTAAACAGGAGAACACCGGGGAGCTGTTTTTT
17	TRBV7-2	TRBD1	TRBJ1-1	.	CASSPTTGTAMNTEAFF	TGTGCCAGCAGCCCAACGACCGGGACAGCCATGAACACTGAAGCTTTCTTT
12	TRBV18	.	TRBJ1-1	.	CASSPSGREAFF	TGTGCCAGCTCACCATCTGGCAGGGAAGCTTTCTTT
16	TRBV19	.	TRBJ1-6	.	CASSMGSGLGDSPLHF	TGTGCCAGTAGTATGGGGTCGGGACTCGGGGATTCACCCCTCCACTTT
15	TRBV19	.	TRBJ1-4	once	CASSSTFTFREKLFF	TGTGCCAGTAGCTCAACCTTCACTTTTCGTGAAAAACTGTTTTTT
16	TRBV6-6	TRBD2	TRBJ2-2	.	CASSYPRGGSTGELFF	TGTGCCAGCAGTTATCCCCGCGGGGGGTCCACCGGGGAGCTGTTTTTT
17	TRBV14	.	TRBJ1-3	few	CASSRRAPTFSGNTIYF	TGTGCCAGCAGTCGGCGGGCCCCCACATTCTCTGGAAACACCATATATTTT
16	TRBV28	.	TRBJ2-1	few	CASSAHLGQGGNEQFF	TGTGCCAGCAGTGCCCACCTAGGACAGGGAGGGAATGAGCAGTTCTTC
15	TRBV6-5	TRBD1	TRBJ2-3	.	CASSYRTGGTDTQYF	TGTGCCAGCAGTTACCGGACAGGGGGCACAGATACGCAGTATTTT
14	TRBV2	TRBD2	TRBJ2-1	.	CASTTSGGFNEQFF	TGTGCCAGCACGACTAGCGGGGGTTTTAATGAGCAGTTCTTC
14	TRBV2	TRBD2	TRBJ2-3	few	CASKLAGLTDTQYF	TGTGCCAGCAAACTAGCGGGGCTCACAGATACGCAGTATTTT
14	TRBV7-8	TRBD1	TRBJ1-3	few	CASSRRDRENTIYF	TGTGCCAGCAGCCGCCGGGACAGGGAAAACACCATATATTTT
16	TRBV4-2	TRBD1	TRBJ2-1	.	CASSQESGQGIDEQFF	TGTGCCAGCAGCCAAGAATCGGGACAGGGGATAGATGAGCAGTTCTTC
15	TRBV7-2	.	TRBJ1-2	few	CASSRSPTALNGYTF	TGTGCCAGCAGCCGGTCGCCCACAGCTCTAAATGGCTACACCTTC
14	TRBV5-4	.	TRBJ2-7	few	CASSSRAETYEQYF	TGTGCCAGCAGCTCACGCGCGGAGACCTACGAGCAGTACTTC
16	TRBV9	TRBD1	TRBJ2-1	.	CASSVGGTGVHNEQFF	TGTGCCAGCAGCGTAGGCGGGACAGGGGTCCACAATGAGCAGTTCTTC
14	TRBV7-2	.	TRBJ2-5	.	CASSSRPSGETQYF	TGTGCCAGCAGCTCACGACCGAGCGGGGAGACCCAGTACTTC
15	TRBV7-9	TRBD1	TRBJ1-4	few	CASSTLQGSNEKLFF	TGTGCCAGCAGCACACTACAGGGGTCTAATGAAAAACTGTTTTTT
15	TRBV12-5	TRBD1	TRBJ1-3	.	CASGPQGAAGNTIYF	TGTGCTAGTGGGCCACAGGGGGCAGCGGGAAACACCATATATTTT
17	TRBV7-9	TRBD2	TRBJ2-2	.	CASSNPPGGPNTGELFF	TGTGCCAGCAGCAACCCCCCGGGGGGGCCCAACACCGGGGAGCTGTTTTTT
16	TRBV19	.	TRBJ2-4	.	CASSIEGAMGKNIQYF	TGTGCCAGTAGTATAGAGGGAGCAATGGGCAAAAACATTCAGTACTTC
15	TRBV5-1	TRBD2	TRBJ2-5	.	CASTEQAGLQETQYF	TGCGCCAGCACCGAGCAAGCGGGGTTACAAGAGACCCAGTACTTC
13	TRBV7-6	.	TRBJ2-7	.	CASSLEGGFEQYF	TGTGCCAGCAGCTTAGAAGGAGGCTTCGAGCAGTACTTC
16	TRBV6-1	TRBD1	TRBJ2-5	.	CASSVPGTGDQETQYF	TGTGCCAGCAGTGTACCCGGGACAGGGGATCAAGAGACCCAGTACTTC
15	TRBV10-3	.	TRBJ1-1	.	CAISDYEVGRPEAFF	TGTGCCATCAGTGACTACGAGGTTGGGAGGCCTGAAGCTTTCTTT
19	TRBV7-2	TRBD2	TRBJ2-3	few	CASSPYRSGGASGPDTQYF	TGTGCCAGCAGCCCGTATCGTAGCGGGGGGGCCTCTGGGCCAGATACGCAGTATTTT
13	TRBV6-6	.	TRBJ1-1	.	CASDTGQYGEAFF	TGTGCCAGCGATACAGGACAGTACGGTGAAGCTTTCTTT
16	TRBV21-1	.	TRBJ2-2	few	CASSNRTGGNTGELFF	TGTGCCAGCAGCAACCGGACAGGGGGCAATACCGGGGAGCTGTTTTTT
17	TRBV4-3	TRBD2	TRBJ2-1	.	CASSQTPRGASYNEQFF	TGCGCCAGCAGCCAAACCCCGCGGGGGGCCTCCTACAATGAGCAGTTCTTC
14	TRBV6-5	.	TRBJ2-3	.	CASSYRLAIDTQYF	TGTGCCAGCAGTTATCGCCTAGCTATAGATACGCAGTATTTT
15	TRBV7-9	.	TRBJ2-3	.	CASSTGQTSTDTQYF	TGTGCCAGCAGTACCGGACAGACAAGCACAGATACGCAGTATTTT
15	TRBV15	.	TRBJ1-2	.	CATSRDQRGGYGYTF	TGTGCCACCAGCAGAGATCAACGGGGGGGCTATGGCTACACCTTC
13	TRBV5-1	.	TRBJ2-1	.	CASSPTGSNEQFF	TGCGCCAGCAGCCCCACCGGGAGCAATGAGCAGTTCTTC
16	TRBV19	TRBD1	TRBJ2-6	.	CASSNRGSSGANVLTF	TGTGCCAGTAGCAACAGGGGCAGCTCTGGGGCCAACGTCCTGACTTTC
11	TRBV20-1	.	TRBJ2-1	few	CSAKSPSEQFF	TGCAGTGCCAAGAGCCCGAGTGAGCAGTTCTTC
14	TRBV11-2	.	TRBJ1-1	.	CASSFVAGNTEAFF	TGTGCCAGCAGCTTCGTCGCAGGCAACACTGAAGCTTTCTTT
17	TRBV4-3	TRBD2	TRBJ2-7	.	CASSQEAVGLAYYEQYF	TGCGCCAGCAGCCAAGAGGCGGTAGGACTAGCCTACTACGAACAGTACTTC
12	TRBV21-1	.	TRBJ2-7	few	CASGSQAYEQYF	TGTGCCAGTGGGTCGCAGGCGTACGAGCAGTACTTC
14	TRBV6-1	.	TRBJ1-3	.	CASSAPGLGNTIYF	TGTGCCAGCAGCGCACCGGGACTCGGAAACACCATATATTTT
15	TRBV28	TRBD1	TRBJ1-1	few	CASSKWDRAGTEAFF	TGTGCCAGCAGTAAATGGGACAGGGCGGGCACTGAAGCTTTCTTT
13	TRBV4-3	.	TRBJ1-5	.	CASGRALNQPQHF	TGCGCAAGCGGGAGGGCACTAAATCAGCCCCAGCATTTT